These 24 T cell receptor beta chains share one sample of origin, sequenced in a study of blood T cell repertoires in COVID-19. The repertoire was sequenced with immunoSEQ multiplex PCR; TCRdb's copy has only in-frame clones and lacks some. The sample has around 60,000 clones, 90% seen once; the top ten hold about 13%. The source material was peripheral blood. These receptors were taken from a man in his 60s with active COVID-19.

The chain carries TRBV5-1 and TRBJ2-5, with D possibly TRBD2 on 6 matching bases. CDR3 size: 16 residues. Trimming removed 0 bases at V and 1 base at J, with 13 bases between. The germline V gene has CDR1 SGHRS and CDR2 YFSETQ. The DNA for the CDR3 is TGCGCCAGCAGCTTGGCCGGGACGGGACTCCAAGAGACCCAGTACTTC. The encoded protein is CASSLAGTGLQETQYF.

The CDR3 loop reads CASSADRVYNTEAFF. Written as DNA, the CDR3 is TGTGCCAGCAGTGCGGACAGGGTGTATAACACTGAAGCTTTCTTT. The chain employs TRBV2 and TRBJ1-1; TRBD1 aligns across 8 bases. There are 15 residues in the CDR3. Germline CDR1 and CDR2: SNHLY and FYNNEI. The V and J ends lost 4 bases and 2 bases, in that order; junction bases with no gene match: 6.

The genes are TRBV21-1 and TRBJ2-5; the listed D gene, TRBD1, was not tested against the DNA. TRBV21-1 is reported as a pseudogene. This CDR3 contains 16 residues. Written as DNA, the CDR3 is TGTGCCAGCACCTTCCCGGACAGGGGGAAACAAGAGACCCAGTACTTC. It codes for CASTFPDRGKQETQYF.

This clone was seen once. The rearrangement joins TRBV20-1 to TRBJ1-5; 8 bases line up with TRBD1. Trimming at V came to 3 bases and at J to 4 bases, leaving 8 bases not matched to a gene. In germline, CDR1 is DFQATT, CDR2 SNEGSKA (reference sequence). CDR3 size: 15 residues. The CDR3 coding sequence is TGCAGTGCTAGTCCCCAAACAGGGGGAAATCAGCCCCAGCATTTT. Translated, it gives CSASPQTGGNQPQHF.

This clone was detected only once. The chain links TRBV5-1 to TRBJ2-7, with D tentatively TRBD2 (5 bases). This CDR3 contains 13 residues. V was pared by 4 bases and J by 3 bases, with 11 bases between. The V gene's germline CDR1 is SGHRS and CDR2 YFSETQ. CDR3 in amino acids: CASSPSGLYEQYF. DNA for the CDR3: TGCGCCAGCAGCCCCAGCGGACTCTACGAGCAGTACTTC.

The chain joins TRBV15 to TRBJ2-3, with TRBD1 identical over 8 bases. CDR1 is LNHNV, CDR2 YYDKDF, per germline (reference sequence). The CDR3 spans 15 residues. V was clipped by 1 base and J by 4 bases; unmatched bases: 4. In DNA, the CDR3 is TGTGCCACCAGCAGAGGACAGGGGACCTCAGATACGCAGTATTTT. It translates to CATSRGQGTSDTQYF.

J is TRBJ2-7 and V is TRBV28; 8 bases match TRBD2. The CDR3 length is 16 residues. V shed 7 bases and J 3 bases; nucleotides not matched to a gene: 14. Germline-derived CDR1 and CDR2 are MDHEN and SYDVKM. The CDR3, as DNA: TGTGCCAGCATTCCCTCCGGACTAGCTATTTTCTACGAGCAGTACTTC. It is translated as CASIPSGLAIFYEQYF.

The J gene is TRBJ2-7, the V gene TRBV29-1; TRBD1 might be the D (6 bases). Germline CDR1 SQVTM, CDR2 ANQGSEA. This CDR3 has 12 residues. With 5 bases removed from V and 6 bases from J, the gap between germline ends came to 14 bases. CDR3 nucleotides: TGCAGCGTTCAACAGGGTGGGGCCGAGCAGTACTTC. The encoded protein is CSVQQGGAEQYF.

This clone was detected only once. The genes are TRBV7-9 and TRBJ1-5; D is undetermined. The V gene's germline CDR1 is SEHNR and CDR2 FQNEAQ (reference sequence). The CDR3 is 14 residues long. The V gene lost 5 bases and the J gene lost 0 bases, with 8 bases spanning the gap. The DNA for the CDR3 is TGTGCCAGCAGCCCAGACATTAGCAATCAGCCCCAGCATTTT. It codes for CASSPDISNQPQHF. Full variable domain (outside the CDR3, taken from reference TRBV7-9 and TRBJ1-5): DTGVSQNPRHKITKRGQNVTFRCDPISEHNRLYWYRQTLGQGPEFLTYFQNEAQLEKSRLLSDRFSAERPKGSFSTLEIQRTEQGDSAMYLCASSPDISNQPQHFGDGTRLSIL.

This clone appeared a single time. The chain recombines TRBV9 with TRBJ2-7, with a tentative D call TRBD2 (6 bases). The germline gives CDR1 SGDLS, CDR2 YYNGEE. The V end was cut by 3 bases, the J end by 3 bases, with 16 bases between. The CDR3 consists of 15 residues. CDR3 protein: CASSAQGGNYYEQYF. CDR3 sequence (DNA): TGTGCCAGCAGCGCCCAGGGAGGAAATTACTACGAGCAGTACTTC.

The chain joins TRBV7-2 to TRBJ2-3; 12 bases are a match to TRBD2. Losses at the gene ends were 5 bases for V and 5 bases for J; bases not matched to a gene: 8. The CDR3 sequence is 16 residues long. Germline V lookup: CDR1 SGHTA, CDR2 FQGNSA. The CDR3 here is CASSPGTSGWRDTQYF. As DNA, the CDR3 is TGTGCCAGCAGCCCAGGGACTAGCGGGTGGAGAGATACGCAGTATTTT.

V gene TRBV21-1 combines with J gene TRBJ1-5; TRBD1 is taken as the D call from the table, unchecked against the DNA. TRBV21-1 is listed as a pseudogene. There are 14 residues in the CDR3. CDR3 coding DNA: TGTGCCAGCAGCAAAGACAGGGGCTGGGAGCCCCAGCATTTT. Translation gives CASSKDRGWEPQHF.

The chain is built from TRBV19 and TRBJ2-5; 7 nucleotides line up with TRBD1. The CDR3 loop spans 11 amino acids. Germline V gene lookup returns CDR1 LNHDA and CDR2 SQIVND (reference sequence). Unmatched junction bases numbered 5, after V lost 9 bases and J lost 7 bases. The CDR3 is CASRGLRTQYF. CDR3 DNA sequence: TGTGCCAGCAGGGGGTTGCGGACCCAGTACTTC.

J is TRBJ2-1 and V is TRBV6-1, with D tentatively TRBD1 (6 bases). V lost 6 bases and J lost 4, with 19 bases in between. This CDR3 contains 16 residues. Germline assignment: CDR1 MNHNS and CDR2 SASEGT. The CDR3 reads CASRELLGTYYNEQFF. For the CDR3, the DNA is TGTGCCAGCAGAGAACTTCTCGGGACATATTACAATGAGCAGTTCTTC.

The chain carries TRBV6-5 and TRBJ2-2; no definite D call. V shed 5 bases and J shed 5 bases, with 12 bases lying between them. The CDR3 is 14 residues long. In germline, CDR1 is MNHEY, CDR2 SVGAGI. CDR3 protein: CASSNGGGTGELFF. The CDR3, as DNA: TGTGCCAGCAGTAACGGCGGTGGGACCGGGGAGCTGTTTTTT.

This chain connects TRBV2 to TRBJ1-1; 7 bases line up with TRBD1. The CDR3 is made up of 14 amino acids. The germline gives CDR1 SNHLY, CDR2 FYNNEI. J was trimmed by 5 bases and V by 8 bases; bases with no gene match: 11. This CDR3 reads CASGRQGSLTEAFF. The CDR3 DNA follows: TGTGCCAGCGGCCGACAGGGAAGTTTGACTGAAGCTTTCTTT.

The V call is TRBV10-2, the J call TRBJ2-7; no clear D. Germline V gene data show CDR1 as WSHSY and CDR2 as SAAADI. The CDR3 covers 12 residues. V was pared by 3 bases and J by 2 bases, with 5 bases between. DNA for the CDR3: TGCGCCAGCAGTGACGGAGCCTACGAGCAGTACTTC. Amino acid sequence: CASSDGAYEQYF.

The chain links TRBV12-3 or TRBV12-4 to TRBJ1-3, with D unclear. The CDR3 is made up of 13 amino acids. The V end lost 5 bases, the J end lost 4 bases, and 9 bases lay between the germline ends. The CDR3 sequence is CASSTRIGNTIYF. The CDR3 bases are TGTGCCAGCAGTACCAGAATAGGAAACACCATATATTTT.

The chain is built from TRBV28 and TRBJ1-6, with D possibly TRBD1 on 5 matching bases. Germline lookup yields CDR1 MDHEN and CDR2 SYDVKM. The CDR3 has 17 residues. V lost 2 bases and J lost 2, with 13 bases in between. The CDR3 DNA reads TGTGCCAGCAGTTTAGGGGGAGGGAGGACCTATAATTCACCCCTCCACTTT. Protein: CASSLGGGRTYNSPLHF. Together with reference TRBV28 and TRBJ1-6, the CDR3 gives the full variable domain: DVKVTQSSRYLVKRTGEKVFLECVQDMDHENMFWYRQDPGLGLRLIYFSYDVKMKEKGDIPEGYSVSREKKERFSLILESASTNQTSMYLCASSLGGGRTYNSPLHFGNGTRLTVT.

In its sample, this clone was seen a few times. This chain joins TRBV19 and TRBJ2-1; 8 nucleotides line up with TRBD1. V shed 6 bases, J shed 2 bases, and the junction held 6 bases outside the gene matches. Looked up from germline, CDR1 is LNHDA and CDR2 is SQIVND (reference sequence). This CDR3 comprises 15 residues. The CDR3 loop is CASSPRQGTYNEQFF. DNA of the CDR3: TGTGCCAGTAGCCCCCGACAGGGGACCTACAATGAGCAGTTCTTC.

V is TRBV19 and J is TRBJ2-3; D is perhaps TRBD1 (6 bases). This CDR3 region has 14 residues. V was trimmed by 8 bases and J by 4 bases, leaving 16 bases between them. Germline V lookup: CDR1 LNHDA, CDR2 SQIVND (reference sequence). The CDR3 DNA is TGTGCCAGTCAGGGGCCAGGGGCCGCAGATACGCAGTATTTT. Protein product: CASQGPGAADTQYF.

The chain links TRBV5-1 to TRBJ2-1; 7 bases map to TRBD2. With 4 bases clipped from V and 1 base from J, the junction kept 8 bases outside the gene matches. Germline CDR1 reads SGHRS; CDR2 reads YFSETQ. The CDR3 length is 16 residues. This CDR3 reads CASSPTGGVSYNEQFF. The CDR3 DNA is TGCGCCAGCAGCCCCACTGGGGGGGTATCCTACAATGAGCAGTTCTTC.

The V gene is TRBV28, the J gene TRBJ2-1; 8 positions match TRBD1. This CDR3 has 14 residues. Germline V gene lookup returns CDR1 MDHEN and CDR2 SYDVKM. After removal of 7 bases from V and 8 bases from J, the junction contained 10 bases not matched to a gene. CDR3 DNA: TGTGCCAGCACCAGGACAGGGAAATTCTATGAGCAGTTCTTC. Amino acid sequence: CASTRTGKFYEQFF.

The chain joins TRBV28 to TRBJ1-2; tentatively, D is TRBD1 (5 bases). Trimming removed 3 bases from V and 8 bases from J, with 10 bases in between. Germline V lookup: CDR1 MDHEN, CDR2 SYDVKM. The CDR3 runs 12 residues. CDR3 bases: TGTGCCAGCAGTTTTTCGGGGGACGGCTACACCTTC. This translates into CASSFSGDGYTF.